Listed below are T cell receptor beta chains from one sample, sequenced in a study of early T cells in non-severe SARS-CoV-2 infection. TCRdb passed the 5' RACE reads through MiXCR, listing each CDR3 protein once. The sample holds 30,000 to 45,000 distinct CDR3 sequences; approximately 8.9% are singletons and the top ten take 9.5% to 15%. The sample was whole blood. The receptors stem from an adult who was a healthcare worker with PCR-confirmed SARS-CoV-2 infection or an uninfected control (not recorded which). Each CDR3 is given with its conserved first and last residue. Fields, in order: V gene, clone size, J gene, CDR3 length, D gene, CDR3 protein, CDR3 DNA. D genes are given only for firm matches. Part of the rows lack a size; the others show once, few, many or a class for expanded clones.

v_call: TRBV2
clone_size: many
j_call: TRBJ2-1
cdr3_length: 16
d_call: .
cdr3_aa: CASSEDEGDSYNEQFF
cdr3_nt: TGTGCCAGCAGTGAAGACGAGGGGGACTCATACAATGAGCAGTTCTTC

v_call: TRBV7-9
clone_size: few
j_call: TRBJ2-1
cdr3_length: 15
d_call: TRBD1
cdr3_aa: CASSSRDSTYNEQFF
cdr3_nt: TGTGCCAGCAGCTCCCGGGACAGCACCTACAATGAGCAGTTCTTC

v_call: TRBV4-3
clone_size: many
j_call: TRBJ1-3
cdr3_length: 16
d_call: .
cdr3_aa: CASSQEGRAAVDTIYF
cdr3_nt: TGCGCCAGCAGCCAAGAGGGTCGGGCCGCGGTTGACACCATATATTTT

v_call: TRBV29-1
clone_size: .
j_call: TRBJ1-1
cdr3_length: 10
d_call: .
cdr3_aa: CSAKNTEAFF
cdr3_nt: TGCAGCGCCAAAAACACTGAAGCTTTCTTT

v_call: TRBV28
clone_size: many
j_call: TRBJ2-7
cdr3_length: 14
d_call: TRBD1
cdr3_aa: CASRPGGRPYEQYF
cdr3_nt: TGTGCCAGCCGCCCAGGGGGTCGCCCCTACGAGCAGTACTTC

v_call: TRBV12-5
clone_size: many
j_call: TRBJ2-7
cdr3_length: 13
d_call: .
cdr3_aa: CASGLAVGREQYF
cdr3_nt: TGTGCTAGTGGTTTGGCCGTGGGGCGCGAGCAGTACTTC

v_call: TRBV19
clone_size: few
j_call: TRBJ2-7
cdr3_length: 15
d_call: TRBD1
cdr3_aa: CATKTLGTGREEQYF
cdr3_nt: TGTGCCACCAAGACTCTCGGGACAGGGAGGGAAGAGCAGTACTTC

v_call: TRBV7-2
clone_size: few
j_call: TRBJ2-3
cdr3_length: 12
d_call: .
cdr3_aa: CASSLYTDTQYF
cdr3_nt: TGTGCCAGCAGCCTATACACAGATACGCAGTATTTT

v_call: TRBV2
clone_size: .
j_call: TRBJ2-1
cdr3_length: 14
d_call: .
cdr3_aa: CAMRRGEWTNEQFF
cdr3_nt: TGTGCCATGCGTCGGGGAGAATGGACCAATGAGCAGTTCTTC

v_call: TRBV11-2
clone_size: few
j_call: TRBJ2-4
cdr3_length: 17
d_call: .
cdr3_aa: CASSLDGTVLAKNIQYF
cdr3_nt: TGTGCCAGCAGCTTAGATGGGACCGTGCTAGCCAAAAACATTCAGTACTTC

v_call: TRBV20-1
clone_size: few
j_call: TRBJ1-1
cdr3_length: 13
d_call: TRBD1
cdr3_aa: CSAAGTGDTEAFF
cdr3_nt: TGCAGTGCCGCCGGGACAGGCGACACTGAAGCTTTCTTT

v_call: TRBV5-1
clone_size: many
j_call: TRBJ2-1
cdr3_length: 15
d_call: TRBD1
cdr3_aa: CASSLEGTDFNEQFF
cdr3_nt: TGCGCCAGCAGCTTGGAGGGGACAGACTTCAATGAGCAGTTCTTC

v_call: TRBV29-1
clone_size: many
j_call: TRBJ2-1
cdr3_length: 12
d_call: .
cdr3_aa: CSVAGRYNEQFF
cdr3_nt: TGCAGCGTGGCAGGACGGTACAATGAGCAGTTCTTC

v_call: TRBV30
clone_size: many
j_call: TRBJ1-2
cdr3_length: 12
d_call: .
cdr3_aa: CAWSRQASGYTF
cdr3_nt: TGTGCCTGGAGTCGGCAGGCGAGCGGCTACACCTTC

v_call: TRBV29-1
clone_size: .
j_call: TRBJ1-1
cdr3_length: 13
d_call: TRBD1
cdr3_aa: CSVQTGREFEAFF
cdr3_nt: TGCAGCGTTCAGACAGGGAGGGAGTTTGAAGCTTTCTTT

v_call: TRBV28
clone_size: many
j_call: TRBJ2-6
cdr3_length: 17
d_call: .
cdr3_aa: CASSLPPDGTGANVLTF
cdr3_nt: TGTGCCAGCAGTTTACCCCCAGACGGAACTGGGGCCAACGTCCTGACTTTC

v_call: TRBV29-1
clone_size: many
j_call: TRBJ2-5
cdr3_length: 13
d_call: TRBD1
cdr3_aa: CSAMWTGQETQYF
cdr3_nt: TGCAGCGCAATGTGGACAGGACAAGAGACCCAGTACTTC

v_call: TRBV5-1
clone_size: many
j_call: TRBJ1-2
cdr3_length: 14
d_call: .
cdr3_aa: CASSLTDATMGYTF
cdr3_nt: TGCGCCAGCAGCTTGACAGATGCTACTATGGGCTACACCTTC

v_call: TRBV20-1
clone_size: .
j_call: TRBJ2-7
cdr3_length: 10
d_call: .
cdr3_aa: CSAGGYEQYF
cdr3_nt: TGCAGTGCTGGTGGTTACGAGCAGTACTTC

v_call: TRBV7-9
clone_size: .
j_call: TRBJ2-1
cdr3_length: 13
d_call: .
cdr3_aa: CASSLAGFNEQFF
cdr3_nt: TGTGCCAGCAGCTTAGCGGGGTTCAATGAGCAGTTCTTC

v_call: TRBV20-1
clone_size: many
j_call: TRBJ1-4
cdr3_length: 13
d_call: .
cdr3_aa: CSASGPRGEKLFF
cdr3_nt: TGCAGTGCTAGTGGCCCACGGGGTGAAAAACTGTTTTTT

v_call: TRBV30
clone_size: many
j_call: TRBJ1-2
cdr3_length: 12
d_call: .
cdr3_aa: CAWSAGRYGYTF
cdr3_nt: TGTGCCTGGAGTGCGGGTCGCTATGGCTACACCTTC

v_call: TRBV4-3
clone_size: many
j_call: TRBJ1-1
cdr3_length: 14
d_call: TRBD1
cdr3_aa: CASSPGTGGVEAFF
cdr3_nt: TGCGCCAGCAGCCCCGGGACAGGGGGAGTGGAAGCTTTCTTT

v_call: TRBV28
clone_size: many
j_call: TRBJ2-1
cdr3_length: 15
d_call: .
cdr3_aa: CASSPQRNSYNEQFF
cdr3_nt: TGTGCCAGCAGTCCCCAGCGGAATTCCTACAATGAGCAGTTCTTC

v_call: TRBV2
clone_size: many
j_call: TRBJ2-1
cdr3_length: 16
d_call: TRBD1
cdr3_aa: CASRGARTGRGNEQFF
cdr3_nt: TGTGCCAGCCGAGGAGCGCGGACAGGGCGGGGTAATGAGCAGTTCTTC

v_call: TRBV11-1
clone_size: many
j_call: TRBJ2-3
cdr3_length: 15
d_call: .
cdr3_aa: CASSFYGPNTDTQYF
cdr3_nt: TGTGCCAGCAGCTTCTATGGACCGAACACAGATACGCAGTATTTT